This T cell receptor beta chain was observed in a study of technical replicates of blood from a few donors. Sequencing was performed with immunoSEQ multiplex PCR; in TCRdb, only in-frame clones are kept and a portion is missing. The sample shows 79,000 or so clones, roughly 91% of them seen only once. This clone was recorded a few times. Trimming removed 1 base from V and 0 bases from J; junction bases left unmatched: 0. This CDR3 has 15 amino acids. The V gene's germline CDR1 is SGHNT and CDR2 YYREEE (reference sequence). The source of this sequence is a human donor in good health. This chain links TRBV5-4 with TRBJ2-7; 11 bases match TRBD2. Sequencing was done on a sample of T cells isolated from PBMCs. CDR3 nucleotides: TGTGCCAGCAGCTTGACTAGCGGGAGCTCCTACGAGCAGTACTTC. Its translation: CASSLTSGSSYEQYF. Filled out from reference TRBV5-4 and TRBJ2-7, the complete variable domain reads ETGVTQSPTHLIKTRGQQVTLRCSSQSGHNTVSWYQQALGQGPQFIFQYYREEENGRGNFPPRFSGLQFPNYSSELNVNALELDDSALYLCASSLTSGSSYEQYFGPGTRLTVT.